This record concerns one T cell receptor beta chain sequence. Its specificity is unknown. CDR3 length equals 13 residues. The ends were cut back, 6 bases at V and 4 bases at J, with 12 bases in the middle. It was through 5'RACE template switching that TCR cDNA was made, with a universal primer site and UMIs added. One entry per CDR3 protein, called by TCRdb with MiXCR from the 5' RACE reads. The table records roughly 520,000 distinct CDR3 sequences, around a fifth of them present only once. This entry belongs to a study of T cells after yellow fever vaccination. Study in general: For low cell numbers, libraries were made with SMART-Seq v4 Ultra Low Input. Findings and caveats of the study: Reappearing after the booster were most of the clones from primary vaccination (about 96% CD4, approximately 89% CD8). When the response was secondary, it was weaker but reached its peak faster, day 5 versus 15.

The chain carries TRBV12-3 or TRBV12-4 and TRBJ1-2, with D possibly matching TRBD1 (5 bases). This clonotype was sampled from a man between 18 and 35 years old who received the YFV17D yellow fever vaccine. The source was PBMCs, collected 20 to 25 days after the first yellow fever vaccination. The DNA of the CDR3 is TGTGCCAGCAGCCCGAGGGGCGGCTATGGCTACACCTTC. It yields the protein CASSPRGGYGYTF.